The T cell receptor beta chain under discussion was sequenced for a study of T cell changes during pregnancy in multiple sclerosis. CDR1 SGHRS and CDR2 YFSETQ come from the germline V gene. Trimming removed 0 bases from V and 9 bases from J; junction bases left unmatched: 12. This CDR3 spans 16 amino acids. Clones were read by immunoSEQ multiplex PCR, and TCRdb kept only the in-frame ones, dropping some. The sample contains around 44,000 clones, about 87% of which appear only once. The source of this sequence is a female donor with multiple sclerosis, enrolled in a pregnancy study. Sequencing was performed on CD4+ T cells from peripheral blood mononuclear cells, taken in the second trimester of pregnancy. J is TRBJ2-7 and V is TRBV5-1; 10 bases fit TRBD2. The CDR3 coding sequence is TGCGCCAGCAGCTTGGACTTGGCTAGCGGGAGCAGTGTGCAGTACTTC. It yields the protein CASSLDLASGSSVQYF.